The T cell receptor beta chain described here comes from a study of response to subunit inactivated influenza vaccine. TCRdb reprocessed the RT-PCR reads with MiXCR, giving one entry per CDR3 protein. The sample lists approximately 520,000 distinct CDR3 sequences, around 25% occurring once. This receptor was obtained from a man aged 50-60 years who received an inactivated influenza vaccine. The sample in question was CD4+ T cells sorted from PBMCs, obtained 5 days after vaccination.

In nucleotides, the CDR3 is TGCAGCGCCCAGGGGAGCGTGGGAGAGACCCAGTACTTC. Translating it yields CSAQGSVGETQYF. V is TRBV29-1 and J is TRBJ2-5, with a tentative D call TRBD1 (6 bases). The CDR3 spans 13 residues. V lost 7 bases and J lost 4, with 16 bases in between. CDR1 and CDR2 from the germline V gene are SQVTM and ANQGSEA.